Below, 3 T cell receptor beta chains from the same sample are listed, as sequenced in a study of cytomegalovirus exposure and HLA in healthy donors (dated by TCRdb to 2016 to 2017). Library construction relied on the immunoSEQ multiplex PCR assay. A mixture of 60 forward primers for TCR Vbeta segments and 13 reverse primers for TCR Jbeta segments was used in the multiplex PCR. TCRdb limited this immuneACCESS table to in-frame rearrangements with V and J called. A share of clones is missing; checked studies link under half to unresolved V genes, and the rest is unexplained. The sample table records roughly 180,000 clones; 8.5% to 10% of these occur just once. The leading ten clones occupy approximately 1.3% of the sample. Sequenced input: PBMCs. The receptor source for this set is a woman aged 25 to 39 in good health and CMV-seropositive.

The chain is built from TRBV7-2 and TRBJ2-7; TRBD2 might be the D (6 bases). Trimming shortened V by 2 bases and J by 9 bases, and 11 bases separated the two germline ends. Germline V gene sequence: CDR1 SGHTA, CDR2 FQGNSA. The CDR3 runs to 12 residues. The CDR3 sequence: CASSLSMGGQYF. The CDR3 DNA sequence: TGTGCCAGCAGCTTAAGTATGGGGGGGCAGTACTTC. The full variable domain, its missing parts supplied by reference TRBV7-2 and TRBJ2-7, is GAGVSQSPSNKVTEKGKDVELRCDPISGHTALYWYRQSLGQGLEFLIYFQGNSAPDKSGLPSDRFSAERTGGSVSTLTIQRTQQEDSAVYLCASSLSMGGQYFGPGTRLTVT.

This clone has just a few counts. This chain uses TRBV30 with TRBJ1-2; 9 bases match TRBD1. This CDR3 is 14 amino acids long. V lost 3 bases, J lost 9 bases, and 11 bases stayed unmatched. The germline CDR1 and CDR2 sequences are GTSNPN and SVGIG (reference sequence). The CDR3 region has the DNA TGTGCCTGGAGGATGACAGGGGGATCTCCCAGCTACACCTTC. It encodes CAWRMTGGSPSYTF.

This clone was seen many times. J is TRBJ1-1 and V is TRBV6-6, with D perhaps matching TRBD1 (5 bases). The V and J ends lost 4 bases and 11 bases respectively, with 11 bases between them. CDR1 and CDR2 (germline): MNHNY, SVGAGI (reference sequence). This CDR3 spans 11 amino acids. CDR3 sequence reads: CASSSEGRAFF. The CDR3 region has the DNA TGTGCCAGCAGTTCGGAGGGGCGCGCTTTCTTT.